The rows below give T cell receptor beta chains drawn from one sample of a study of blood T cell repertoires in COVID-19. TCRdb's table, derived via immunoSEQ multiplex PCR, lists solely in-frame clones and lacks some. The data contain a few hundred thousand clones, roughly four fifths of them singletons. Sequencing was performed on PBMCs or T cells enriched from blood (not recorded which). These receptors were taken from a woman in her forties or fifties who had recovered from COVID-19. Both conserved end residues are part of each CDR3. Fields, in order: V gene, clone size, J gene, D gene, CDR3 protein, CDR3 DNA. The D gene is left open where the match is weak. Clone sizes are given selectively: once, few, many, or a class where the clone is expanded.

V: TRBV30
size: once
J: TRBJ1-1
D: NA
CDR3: CACPTESGAEAFF
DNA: TGTGCCTGTCCTACAGAATCGGGGGCTGAAGCTTTCTTT

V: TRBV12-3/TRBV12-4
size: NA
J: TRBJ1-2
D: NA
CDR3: CASSLAGRYGYTF
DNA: TGTGCCAGCAGTTTAGCGGGGAGATATGGCTACACCTTC

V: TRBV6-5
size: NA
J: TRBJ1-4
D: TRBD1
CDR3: CASTGGRANEKLFF
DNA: TGTGCCAGCACAGGGGGTAGGGCTAATGAAAAACTGTTTTTT

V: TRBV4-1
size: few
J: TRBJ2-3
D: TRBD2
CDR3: CASSWLAGADTQYF
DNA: TGCGCCAGCAGCTGGCTAGCGGGGGCAGATACGCAGTATTTT

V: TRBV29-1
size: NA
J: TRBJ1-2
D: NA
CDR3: CSVTNRDDYTF
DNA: TGCAGCGTTACCAACAGGGACGACTACACCTTC

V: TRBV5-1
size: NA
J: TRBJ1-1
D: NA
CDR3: CASSIQGSGVNTEAFF
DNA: TGCGCCAGCAGCATACAGGGAAGCGGCGTGAACACTGAAGCTTTCTTT

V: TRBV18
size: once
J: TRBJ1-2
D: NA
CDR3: CASSPQVPRDTNSGYTF
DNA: TGTGCCAGCTCACCTCAGGTCCCCCGGGATACTAACTCCGGCTACACCTTC

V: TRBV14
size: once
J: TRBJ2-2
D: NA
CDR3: CASSLYTGRNTGELFF
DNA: TGTGCCAGCAGCCTTTACACGGGAAGAAACACCGGGGAGCTGTTTTTT

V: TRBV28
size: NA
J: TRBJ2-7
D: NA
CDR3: CASSLLRDEQYF
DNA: TGTGCCAGCAGTTTACTCAGGGACGAGCAGTACTTC

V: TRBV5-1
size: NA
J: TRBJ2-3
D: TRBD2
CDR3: CASSYRTSSSTDTQYF
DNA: TGCGCCAGCAGCTACCGGACTAGCTCTTCCACAGATACGCAGTATTTT

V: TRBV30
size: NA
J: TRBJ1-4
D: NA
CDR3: CAWSVQGSEKLFF
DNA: TGTGCCTGGAGTGTCCAGGGGAGTGAAAAACTGTTTTTT

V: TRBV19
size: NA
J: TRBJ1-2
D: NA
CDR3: CASSRAGNYGYTF
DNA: TGTGCCAGTAGTAGAGCGGGGAACTATGGCTACACCTTC

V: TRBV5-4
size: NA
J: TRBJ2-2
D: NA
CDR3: CASSLANRAGELFF
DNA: TGTGCCAGCAGCTTGGCCAACAGGGCCGGGGAGCTGTTTTTT

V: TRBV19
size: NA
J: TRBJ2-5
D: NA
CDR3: CASRPFGTFEETQYF
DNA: TGTGCCAGTAGGCCTTTCGGGACTTTCGAAGAGACCCAGTACTTC

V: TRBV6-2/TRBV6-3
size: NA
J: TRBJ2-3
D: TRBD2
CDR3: CASSYSRRGALNPTDTQYF
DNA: TGTGCCAGCAGTTACTCGCGGCGGGGGGCCCTCAACCCCACAGATACGCAGTATTTT

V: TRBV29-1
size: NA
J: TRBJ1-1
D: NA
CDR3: CSTHLTGPNTEAFF
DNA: TGCAGCACTCACCTGACAGGACCGAACACTGAAGCTTTCTTT

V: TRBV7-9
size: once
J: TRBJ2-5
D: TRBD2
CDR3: CASSLASGGKETQYF
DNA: TGTGCCAGCAGCTTAGCCTCGGGGGGGAAAGAGACCCAGTACTTC

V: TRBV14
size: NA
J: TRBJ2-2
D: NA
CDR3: CASSREIGNTGELFF
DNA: TGTGCCAGCAGCCGCGAGATTGGGAACACCGGGGAGCTGTTTTTT

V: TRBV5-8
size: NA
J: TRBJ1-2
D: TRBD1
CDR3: CASSLGGQGGPYGYTF
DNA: TGTGCCAGCAGCTTGGGGGGACAGGGGGGACCCTATGGCTACACCTTC

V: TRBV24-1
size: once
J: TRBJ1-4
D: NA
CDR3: CATSDSRVSNEKLFF
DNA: TGTGCCACCAGCGATTCCAGGGTGTCTAATGAAAAACTGTTTTTT

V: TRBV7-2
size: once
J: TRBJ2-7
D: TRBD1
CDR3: CASSPPGTVEQYF
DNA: TGTGCCAGCAGCCCGCCCGGGACAGTCGAGCAGTACTTC

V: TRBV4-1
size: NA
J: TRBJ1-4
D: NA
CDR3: CASSPLGNAGEKLFF
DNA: TGCGCCAGCAGCCCGCTGGGGAACGCGGGAGAAAAACTGTTTTTT

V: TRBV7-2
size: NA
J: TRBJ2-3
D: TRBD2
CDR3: CASSLALAGGPDTQYF
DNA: TGTGCCAGCAGCTTAGCTTTGGCGGGAGGGCCGGATACGCAGTATTTT

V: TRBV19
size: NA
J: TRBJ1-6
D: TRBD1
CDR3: CASSIGQGSSYNSPLHF
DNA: TGTGCCAGTAGTATCGGACAGGGGAGCTCCTATAATTCACCCCTCCACTTT

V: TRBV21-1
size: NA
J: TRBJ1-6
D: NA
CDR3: CASSPKDEWGLTGFYNSPLHF
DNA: TGTGCCAGCAGCCCAAAGGATGAATGGGGTTTGACAGGGTTCTATAATTCACCCCTCCACTTT

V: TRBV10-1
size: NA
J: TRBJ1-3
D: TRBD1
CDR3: CASSESLLDRPDRRVDTIYF
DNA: TGCGCCAGCAGTGAGTCGCTTTTGGACAGGCCAGATCGGCGGGTGGACACCATATATTTT

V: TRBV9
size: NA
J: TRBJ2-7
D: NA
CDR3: CASSVSGLRDEQYF
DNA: TGTGCCAGCAGCGTATCGGGACTTCGAGACGAGCAGTACTTC

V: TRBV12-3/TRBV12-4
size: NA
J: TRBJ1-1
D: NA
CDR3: CASAGQLNTEAFF
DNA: TGTGCCAGCGCTGGGCAGTTGAACACTGAAGCTTTCTTT

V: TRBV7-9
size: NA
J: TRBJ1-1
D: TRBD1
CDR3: CASSFQGAGEAFF
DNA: TGTGCCAGCAGCTTTCAGGGGGCCGGGGAAGCTTTCTTT

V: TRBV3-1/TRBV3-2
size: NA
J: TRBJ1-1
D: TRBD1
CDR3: CASRGQGSSEAFF
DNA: TGTGCCAGCAGGGGACAGGGCTCCTCGGAAGCTTTCTTT

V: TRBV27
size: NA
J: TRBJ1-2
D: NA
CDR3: CASSLRAAAEGYTF
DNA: TGTGCCAGCAGTTTACGGGCGGCAGCGGAGGGCTACACCTTC

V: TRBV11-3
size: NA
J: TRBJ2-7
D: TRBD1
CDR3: CAIGDRGSYEQYF
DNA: TGTGCTATCGGGGACAGGGGATCCTACGAGCAGTACTTC

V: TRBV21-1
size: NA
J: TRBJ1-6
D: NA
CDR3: CASSKIGVQNSPLHF
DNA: TGTGCCAGCAGCAAAATCGGGGTACAGAATTCACCCCTCCACTTT

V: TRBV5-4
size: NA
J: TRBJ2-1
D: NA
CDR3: CASSVRHNYNEQFF
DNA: TGTGCCAGCAGCGTCAGACACAACTACAATGAGCAGTTCTTC

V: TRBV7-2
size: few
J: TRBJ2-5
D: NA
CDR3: CASSLGKRQETQYF
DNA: TGTGCCAGCAGCTTAGGAAAGCGGCAAGAGACCCAGTACTTC

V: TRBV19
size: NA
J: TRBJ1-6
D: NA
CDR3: CASSIIPGSGSNSPLHF
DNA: TGTGCCAGTAGTATTATCCCTGGGTCAGGGTCGAATTCACCCCTCCACTTT

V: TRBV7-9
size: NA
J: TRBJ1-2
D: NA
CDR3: CASSPGFRENYGYTF
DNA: TGTGCCAGCAGCCCGGGTTTTCGGGAGAACTATGGCTACACCTTC

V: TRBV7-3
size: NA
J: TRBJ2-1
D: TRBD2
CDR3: CASTKGGSGRAYNEQFF
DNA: TGTGCCAGCACCAAGGGGGGGTCCGGGAGGGCCTACAATGAGCAGTTCTTC

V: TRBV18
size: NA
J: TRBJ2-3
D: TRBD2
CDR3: CASSPVLAGGFNTDTQYF
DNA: TGTGCCAGCTCACCCGTCCTAGCGGGGGGATTCAACACAGATACGCAGTATTTT

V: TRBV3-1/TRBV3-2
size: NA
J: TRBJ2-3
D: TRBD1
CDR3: CASRLRGSADTQYF
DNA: TGTGCCAGCAGACTCAGGGGGAGTGCAGATACGCAGTATTTT

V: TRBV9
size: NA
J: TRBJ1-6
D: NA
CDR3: CASSVDPEAYNSPLHF
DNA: TGTGCCAGCAGCGTAGATCCGGAGGCCTATAATTCACCCCTCCACTTT

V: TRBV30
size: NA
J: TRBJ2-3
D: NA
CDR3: CAWGRVGTDTQYF
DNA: TGTGCCTGGGGCAGGGTGGGCACAGATACGCAGTATTTT

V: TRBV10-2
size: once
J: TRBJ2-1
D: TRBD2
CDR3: CASSESMREVYEQFF
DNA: TGCGCCAGCAGTGAGTCGATGCGGGAGGTCTATGAGCAGTTCTTC

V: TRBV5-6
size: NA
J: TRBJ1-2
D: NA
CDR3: CASSPAGVGGRVDGYTF
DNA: TGTGCCAGCAGCCCCGCCGGGGTCGGGGGTCGGGTGGATGGCTACACCTTC

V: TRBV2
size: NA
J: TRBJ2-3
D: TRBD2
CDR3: CASSPGGVDTQYF
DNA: TGTGCCAGCAGTCCGGGGGGGGTCGATACGCAGTATTTT

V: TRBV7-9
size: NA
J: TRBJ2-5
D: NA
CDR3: CASSSTGGSETQYF
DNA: TGTGCCAGCAGCTCGACCGGGGGTTCAGAGACCCAGTACTTC

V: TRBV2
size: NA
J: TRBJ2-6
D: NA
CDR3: CASSEGRNSGANVLTF
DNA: TGTGCCAGCAGCGAGGGCAGGAACTCTGGGGCCAACGTCCTGACTTTC

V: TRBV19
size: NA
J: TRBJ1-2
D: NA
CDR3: CASSIGSGVGGYTF
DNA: TGTGCCAGTAGTATTGGGTCAGGGGTCGGCGGCTACACCTTC

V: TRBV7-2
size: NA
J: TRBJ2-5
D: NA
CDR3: CASSPLEWEREAQYF
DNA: TGTGCCAGCAGCCCCTTAGAGTGGGAAAGGGAGGCCCAGTACTTC

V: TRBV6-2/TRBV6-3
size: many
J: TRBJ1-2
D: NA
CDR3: CASSYLTGPGYTF
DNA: TGTGCCAGCAGTTACTTAACAGGTCCGGGCTACACCTTC

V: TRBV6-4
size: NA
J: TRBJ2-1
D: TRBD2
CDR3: CASSLLAGLSYNEQFF
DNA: TGTGCCAGCAGCCTACTAGCGGGACTATCCTACAATGAGCAGTTCTTC

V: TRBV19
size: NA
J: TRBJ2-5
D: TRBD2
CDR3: CASSTKKLAGEAETQYF
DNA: TGTGCCAGTAGCACAAAGAAACTAGCGGGAGAAGCGGAGACCCAGTACTTC

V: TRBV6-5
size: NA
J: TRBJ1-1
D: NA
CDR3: CASRPLGGGNTEAFF
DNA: TGTGCCAGCAGGCCTCTCGGGGGGGGGAACACTGAAGCTTTCTTT

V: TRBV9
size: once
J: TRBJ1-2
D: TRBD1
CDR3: CASSVTGVGGYTF
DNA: TGTGCCAGCAGCGTGACAGGGGTGGGTGGCTACACCTTC

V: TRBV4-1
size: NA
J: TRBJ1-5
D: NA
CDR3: CASSPLGAASNQPQHF
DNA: TGCGCCAGCAGCCCTCTAGGAGCAGCTAGCAATCAGCCCCAGCATTTT

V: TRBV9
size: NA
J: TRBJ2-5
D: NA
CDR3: CASSVRQEVGETQYF
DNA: TGTGCCAGCAGCGTAAGACAGGAGGTTGGAGAGACCCAGTACTTC

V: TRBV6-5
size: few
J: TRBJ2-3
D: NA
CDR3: CASSKEGRDTQYF
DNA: TGTGCCAGCAGTAAGGAGGGGAGAGATACGCAGTATTTT

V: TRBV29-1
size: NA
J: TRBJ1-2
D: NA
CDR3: CSVESSGPIYGYTF
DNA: TGCAGCGTTGAATCATCAGGCCCCATCTATGGCTACACCTTC

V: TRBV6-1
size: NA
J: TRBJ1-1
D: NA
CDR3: CASSEAKRAFF
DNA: TGTGCCAGCAGTGAAGCAAAGAGAGCTTTCTTT

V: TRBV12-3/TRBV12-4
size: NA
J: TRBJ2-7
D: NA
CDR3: CATSRTYEQYF
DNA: TGTGCCACCTCCAGAACCTACGAGCAGTACTTC